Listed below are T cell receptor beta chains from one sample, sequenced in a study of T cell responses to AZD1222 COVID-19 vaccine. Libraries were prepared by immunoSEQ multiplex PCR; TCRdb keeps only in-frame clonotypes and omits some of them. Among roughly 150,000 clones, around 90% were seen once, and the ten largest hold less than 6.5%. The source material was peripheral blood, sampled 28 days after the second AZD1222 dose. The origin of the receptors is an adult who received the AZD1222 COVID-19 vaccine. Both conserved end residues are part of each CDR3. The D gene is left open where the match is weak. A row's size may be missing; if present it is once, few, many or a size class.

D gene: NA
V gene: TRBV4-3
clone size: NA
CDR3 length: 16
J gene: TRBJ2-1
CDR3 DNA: TGCGCCAGCAGCCAACAGGTCCTTTATTCCTACAATGAGCAGTTCTTC
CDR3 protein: CASSQQVLYSYNEQFF

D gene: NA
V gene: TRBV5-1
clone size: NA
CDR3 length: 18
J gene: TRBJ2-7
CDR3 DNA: TGCGCCAGCAGCTTGATGGGGGGACGAGGCCCTGGAGCCTCCGAGCAGTACTTC
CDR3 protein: CASSLMGGRGPGASEQYF

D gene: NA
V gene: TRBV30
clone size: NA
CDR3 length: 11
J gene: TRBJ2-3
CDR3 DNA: TGTGCCTGGAGTGCCGGACCTACGCAGTATTTT
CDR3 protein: CAWSAGPTQYF

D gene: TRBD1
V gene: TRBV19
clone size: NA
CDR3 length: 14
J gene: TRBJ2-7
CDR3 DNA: TGTGCCAGCAACCGACAGGGAAGCTCCTACGAGCAGTACTTC
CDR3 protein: CASNRQGSSYEQYF

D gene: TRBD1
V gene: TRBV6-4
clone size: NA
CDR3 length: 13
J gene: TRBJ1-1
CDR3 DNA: TGTGCCAGCAGCGTCACAGGGGGCACTGAAGCTTTCTTT
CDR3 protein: CASSVTGGTEAFF

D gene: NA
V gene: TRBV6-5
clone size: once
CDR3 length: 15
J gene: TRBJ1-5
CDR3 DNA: TGTGCCAGCAAAAGGGACCTTTATAGCAATCAGCCCCAGCATTTT
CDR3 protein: CASKRDLYSNQPQHF

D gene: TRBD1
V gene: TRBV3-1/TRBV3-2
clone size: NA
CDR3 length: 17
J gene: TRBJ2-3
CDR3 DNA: TGTGCCAGCAGCCAAGAGCCGGGACAGGTTTTGATGGATACGCAGTATTTT
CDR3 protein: CASSQEPGQVLMDTQYF

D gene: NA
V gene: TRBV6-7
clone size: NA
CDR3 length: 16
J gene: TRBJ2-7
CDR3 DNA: TGTGCCAGCAGTTACCGCAGAAAGCTATACTCCTACGAGCAGTACTTC
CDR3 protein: CASSYRRKLYSYEQYF

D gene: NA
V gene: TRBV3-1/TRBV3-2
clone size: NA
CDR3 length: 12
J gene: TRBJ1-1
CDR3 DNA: TGTGCCAGCAGCCGTTTGGGGGGTGAAGCTTTCTTT
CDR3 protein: CASSRLGGEAFF

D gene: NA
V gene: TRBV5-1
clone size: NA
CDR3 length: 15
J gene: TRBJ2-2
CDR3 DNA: TGCGCCAGCATGCGACAGGCAATGAACACCGGGGAGCTGTTTTTT
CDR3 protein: CASMRQAMNTGELFF

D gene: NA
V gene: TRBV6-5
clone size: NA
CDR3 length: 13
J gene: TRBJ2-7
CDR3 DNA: TGTGCCAGCAGCGCCGGGACATCCTACGAGCAGTACTTC
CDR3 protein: CASSAGTSYEQYF

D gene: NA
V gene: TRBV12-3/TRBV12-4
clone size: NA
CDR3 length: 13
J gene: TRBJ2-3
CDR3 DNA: TGTGCCAGCAGTTTAAACAGGGAAGATACGCAGTATTTT
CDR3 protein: CASSLNREDTQYF

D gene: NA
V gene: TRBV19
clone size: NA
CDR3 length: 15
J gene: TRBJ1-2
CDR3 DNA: TGTGCCAGCCACCCACGGGGATATACTAACTATGGCTACACCTTC
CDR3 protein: CASHPRGYTNYGYTF

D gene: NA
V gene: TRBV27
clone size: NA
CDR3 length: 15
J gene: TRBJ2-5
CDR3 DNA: TGTGCCAGCAGTCCCCTCCTTATGCCGGACGTGACCCAGTACTTC
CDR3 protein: CASSPLLMPDVTQYF

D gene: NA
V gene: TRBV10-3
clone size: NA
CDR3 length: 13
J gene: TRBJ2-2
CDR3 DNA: TGTGCCATCAGTGATCTCGCGAAGTGGGAGCTGTTTTTT
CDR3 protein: CAISDLAKWELFF

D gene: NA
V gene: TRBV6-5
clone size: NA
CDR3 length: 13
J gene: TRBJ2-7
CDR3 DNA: TGTGCCAGCAGTCGCATTAGCTCCTACGAGCAGTACTTC
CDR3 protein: CASSRISSYEQYF

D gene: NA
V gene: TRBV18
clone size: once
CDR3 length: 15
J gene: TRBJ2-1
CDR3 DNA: TGTGCCAGCTCACCACCTCAGAGCTCCTACAATGAGCAGTTCTTC
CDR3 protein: CASSPPQSSYNEQFF

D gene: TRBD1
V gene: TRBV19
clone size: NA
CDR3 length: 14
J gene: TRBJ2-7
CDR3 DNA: TGTGCCAGTAGTATGGAGGACAGGCTCTACGAGCAGTACTTC
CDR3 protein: CASSMEDRLYEQYF

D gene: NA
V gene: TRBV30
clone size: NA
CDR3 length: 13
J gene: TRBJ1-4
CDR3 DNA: TGTGCCTGGAGTGGAGGGGGACTTGAAAAACTGTTTTTT
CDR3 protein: CAWSGGGLEKLFF

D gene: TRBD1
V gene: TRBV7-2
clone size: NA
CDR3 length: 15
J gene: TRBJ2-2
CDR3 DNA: TGTGCCAGCAGCTCCTGGACAGGGGAATCCGGGGAGCTGTTTTTT
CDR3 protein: CASSSWTGESGELFF

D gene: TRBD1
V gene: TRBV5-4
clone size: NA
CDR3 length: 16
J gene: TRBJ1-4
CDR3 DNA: TGTGCCAGCAGCTTAACGACAGGGGCGCGGAATGAAAAACTGTTTTTT
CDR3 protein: CASSLTTGARNEKLFF

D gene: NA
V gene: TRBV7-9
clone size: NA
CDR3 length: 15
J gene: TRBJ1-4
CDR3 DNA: TGTGCCAGCAGCTTAGCGGTGGGGTTTAATGAAAAACTGTTTTTT
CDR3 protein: CASSLAVGFNEKLFF

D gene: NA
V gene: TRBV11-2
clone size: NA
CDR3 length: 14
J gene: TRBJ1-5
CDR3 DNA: TGTGCCAGCAGCTTAGACGGGGGAAATCAGCCCCAGCATTTT
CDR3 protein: CASSLDGGNQPQHF

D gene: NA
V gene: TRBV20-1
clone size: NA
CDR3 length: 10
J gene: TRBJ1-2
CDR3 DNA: TGCAGTGCCCCATCCTATGGCTACACCTTC
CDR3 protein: CSAPSYGYTF

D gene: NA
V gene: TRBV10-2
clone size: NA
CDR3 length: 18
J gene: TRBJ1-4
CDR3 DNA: TGCGCCAGCAGTAGGTCGGGGCAGGGTAGCCATCTTATTGAAAAACTGTTTTTT
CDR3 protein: CASSRSGQGSHLIEKLFF

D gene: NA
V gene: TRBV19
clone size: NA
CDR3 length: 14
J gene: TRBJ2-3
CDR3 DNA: TGTGCCAGTATGGAGGGTCCTAGCACAGATACGCAGTATTTT
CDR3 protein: CASMEGPSTDTQYF